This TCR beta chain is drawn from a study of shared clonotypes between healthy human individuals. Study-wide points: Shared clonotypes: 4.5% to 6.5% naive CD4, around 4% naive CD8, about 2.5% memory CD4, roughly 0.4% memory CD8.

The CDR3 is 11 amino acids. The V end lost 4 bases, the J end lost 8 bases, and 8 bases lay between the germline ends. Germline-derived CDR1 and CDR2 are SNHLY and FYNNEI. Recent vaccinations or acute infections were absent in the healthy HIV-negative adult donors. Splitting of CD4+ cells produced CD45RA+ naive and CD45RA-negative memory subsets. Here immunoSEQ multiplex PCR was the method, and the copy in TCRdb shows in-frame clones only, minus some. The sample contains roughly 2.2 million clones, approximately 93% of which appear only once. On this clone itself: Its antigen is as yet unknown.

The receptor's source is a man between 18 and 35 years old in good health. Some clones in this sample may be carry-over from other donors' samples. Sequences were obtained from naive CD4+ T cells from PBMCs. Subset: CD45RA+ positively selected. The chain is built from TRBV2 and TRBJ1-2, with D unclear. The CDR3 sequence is CASSVSGGYTF. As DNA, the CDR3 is TGTGCCAGCAGTGTCTCTGGCGGCTACACCTTC. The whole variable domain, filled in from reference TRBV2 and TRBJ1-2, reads EPEVTQTPSHQVTQMGQEVILRCVPISNHLYFYWYRQILGQKVEFLVSFYNNEISEKSEIFDDQFSVERPDGSNFTLKIRSTKLEDSAMYFCASSVSGGYTFGSGTRLTVV.